This T cell receptor beta chain comes out of a study of blood T cell repertoires in COVID-19. Whole-study context: Nucleic acid was either cDNA or gDNA, and it came from T cells, B-cell-depleted T cells, or PBMCs.

Original analysis: Amplification with reference gene primers provided the estimates of nucleated cell counts. Assay: immunoSEQ multiplex PCR; the TCRdb copy retains only in-frame clones and omits some. The V and J calls and clone size come from that table; D and trimming were worked out from the DNA. The sample has around 280,000 clones; about 90% are singletons. Germline lookup yields CDR1 SGHKS and CDR2 YYEKEE (reference sequence). CDR3 size: 13 residues. Trimming pared 6 bases from V and 4 bases from J, leaving 13 bases between. In this sample, this clone turned up once. This chain joins TRBV5-5 and TRBJ1-2; D is perhaps TRBD1 (5 bases). Sequencing was performed on peripheral blood. This sequence was found in a woman between 50 and 59 years old who had recovered from COVID-19. The DNA of the CDR3 is TGTGCCAGCAAGGCGGGGGATACCTATGGCTACACCTTC. Residues: CASKAGDTYGYTF.